This T cell receptor beta chain was found in a study of blood T cell repertoires in COVID-19. Study-level information: Acute and convalescent COVID-19 samples came from the United States, Italy and Spain. Sources were T cells, B-cell-depleted T cells, or PBMCs; the material itself was cDNA or gDNA.

Original data processing: It was from reference gene primer amplification that nucleated cell counts were estimated. Libraries were prepared by immunoSEQ multiplex PCR; TCRdb keeps only in-frame clonotypes and omits some of them. From that table come the V and J calls and clone size; the DNA was used to work out D and trimming. The sample records about 50,000 clones, about 83% being singletons. The CDR3 contains 15 residues. Per the germline V gene, CDR1 is SGHTS and CDR2 is YDEGEE. The ends were cut back, 5 bases at V and 2 bases at J, with 15 bases in the middle. The TCR comes from a woman of 80 years or more with acute or convalescent COVID-19. Sequenced material: peripheral blood. The chain has TRBV5-8 and TRBJ2-3, with a possible D match to TRBD1 (5 bases). The chain's CDR3 is CASSLGQGATDTQYF. CDR3 bases: TGTGCCAGCAGTCTAGGGCAGGGTGCCACAGATACGCAGTATTTT.